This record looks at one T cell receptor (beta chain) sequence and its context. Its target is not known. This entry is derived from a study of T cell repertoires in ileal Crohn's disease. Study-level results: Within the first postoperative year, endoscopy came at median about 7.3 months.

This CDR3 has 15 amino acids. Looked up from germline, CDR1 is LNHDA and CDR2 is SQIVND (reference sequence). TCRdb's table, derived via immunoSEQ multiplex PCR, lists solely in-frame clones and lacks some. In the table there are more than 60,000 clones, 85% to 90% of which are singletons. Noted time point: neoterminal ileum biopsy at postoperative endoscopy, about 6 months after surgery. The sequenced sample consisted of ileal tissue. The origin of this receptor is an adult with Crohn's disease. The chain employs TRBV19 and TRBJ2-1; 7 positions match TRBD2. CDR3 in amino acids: CATTGTAGTNNEQFF. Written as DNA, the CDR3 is TGTGCAACTACGGGAACAGCGGGAACCAACAATGAGCAGTTCTTC.